The clone carrying this T cell receptor beta chain occurred a few times. What it binds is not known. These data belong to a study of CD8 T cells in Susac syndrome. Study-level results: When the CD4+ T cell repertoires of patients with Susac syndrome were examined, they did not show any clonal expansion.

With random hexamers, roughly 0.45 to 1 ug RNA was reverse transcribed. The CDR3 of TCR beta was amplified by immunoSEQ multiplex PCR across 54 Vbeta and 13 Jbeta. TCRdb processed the immunoSEQ multiplex PCR reads anew with MiXCR; each CDR3 protein has one entry. In the table there are under 200,000 distinct CDR3 sequences, around 94% of which are singletons. The germline CDR1 and CDR2 sequences are KGHSH and LQKENI. This CDR3 region has 13 residues. V lost 4 bases and J 2 bases, leaving 9 bases between the germline ends. Sequencing of TCR beta drew on CD8+ and CD4+ T cells from blood. Negative isolation yielded CD8+ and CD4+ T cells; FACS enriched TEMRA cells.

The receptor was derived from a human donor with Susac syndrome. This sequence joins TRBV18 and TRBJ2-7; TRBD1 or TRBD2 may be the D gene (5 bases each). Sequences were obtained from CD4+ T cells from PBMCs. DNA of the CDR3: TGTGCCAGCTCACGGGACCGTCCCTACGAGCAGTACTTC. Its translation is CASSRDRPYEQYF. Using reference TRBV18 and TRBJ2-7 for the parts outside the CDR3, the full variable domain is NAGVMQNPRHLVRRRGQEARLRCSPMKGHSHVYWYRQLPEEGLKFMVYLQKENIIDESGMPKERFSAEFPKEGPSILRIQQVVRGDSAAYFCASSRDRPYEQYFGPGTRLTVT.